A selection of T cell receptor beta chains follows, all from one sample in a study of regulatory T cells in long-lasting Graves disease. Each CDR3 protein is one row after TCRdb ran MiXCR on the multiplex PCR reads. The profile shows around 400,000 distinct CDR3 sequences, 20% to 25% of them singletons. The starting material was peripheral blood mononuclear cells (PBMCs), obtained when the disease was refractory, from a patient treated with antithyroid drugs. The receptor set was obtained from a woman aged 35 to 49 with Graves disease. CDR3s include the opening cysteine and the closing phenylalanine or tryptophan. D genes are given only for firm matches. Only some rows state a clone size, as once, few, many or a class for expanded clones.

cdr3_length	d_call	v_call	j_call	clone_size	cdr3_aa	cdr3_nt
16	NA	TRBV27	TRBJ2-7	few	CASSDLRMLGSYEQYF	TGTGCCAGCAGTGATTTGAGGATGCTAGGGTCCTACGAGCAGTACTTC
15	NA	TRBV28	TRBJ2-3	few	CASSFGGAFTDTQYF	TGTGCCAGCAGTTTCGGCGGGGCCTTCACAGATACGCAGTATTTT
14	NA	TRBV28	TRBJ2-4	many	CASRKNLAKNIQYF	TGTGCCAGCAGGAAAAATCTAGCCAAAAACATTCAGTACTTC
17	TRBD2	TRBV10-2	TRBJ2-2	NA	CASSESRTSAAGEELFF	TGCGCCAGCAGTGAGTCGCGTACTAGCGCTGCGGGGGAGGAGCTGTTTTTT
19	TRBD2	TRBV4-1	TRBJ2-4	NA	CASSPLGTSARLAKNIQYF	TGCGCCAGCAGCCCACTCGGGACTAGCGCTCGACTAGCCAAAAACATTCAGTACTTC
15	NA	TRBV19	TRBJ2-4	NA	CASSIRTAAKNIQYF	TGTGCCAGTAGTATCAGGACCGCCGCCAAAAACATTCAGTACTTC
12	NA	TRBV2	TRBJ1-1	NA	CASSLIGQEAFF	TGTGCCAGCAGCTTGATAGGACAGGAAGCTTTCTTT
12	NA	TRBV29-1	TRBJ1-4	few	CSVLRGGEKLFF	TGCAGCGTTTTAAGGGGAGGAGAAAAACTGTTTTTT
16	TRBD1	TRBV30	TRBJ1-5	NA	CAWSVGGQGGRQPQHF	TGTGCCTGGAGTGTAGGTGGACAGGGTGGGAGACAGCCCCAGCATTTT
16	NA	TRBV6-2/TRBV6-3	TRBJ2-1	NA	CASSPRGHGSYNEQFF	TGTGCCAGCAGTCCCCGGGGCCACGGCTCCTACAATGAGCAGTTCTTC